This T cell receptor beta chain was sequenced during a study of blood T cells in healthy people across ages. General study points: It was not possible, with unsorted PBMCs, to conclusively compare naive and antigen-experienced cells.

The germline V gene encodes CDR1 KGHSH and CDR2 LQKENI. This CDR3 has 14 amino acids. Trimming took off 2 bases at V and 3 bases at J, with 11 bases between the two ends. Regarding this clonotype: The antigen is undetermined.

A second about 6 to 11 cycle PCR used barcoded and J-beta primers. TCRdb reanalysed the 5' RACE reads using MiXCR and keeps one entry per CDR3 protein. The sample consists of 700,000 to 950,000 distinct CDR3 sequences, 58% of them appearing once. Sequencing was done on a sample of blood. The clonotype originates from a man aged 25-40 years in good health. The chain uses TRBV18 and TRBJ2-7, with D possibly TRBD1 on 5 matching bases. CDR3 nucleotides: TGTGCCAGCTCACCAAACACAACAGGCTACGAGCAGTACTTC. Protein: CASSPNTTGYEQYF.